The 21 T cell receptor beta chains reported below all come from one sample, sequenced in a study of control samples from healthy donors and cancer patients. Sequencing used immunoSEQ multiplex PCR; TCRdb keeps in-frame clones, though not all of them. The sample gives tens of thousands of clones, more than 85% of which show up once; 22% is in the top ten. Sequenced sample: PBMCs. Receptor source: a woman aged 40 to 50 with head and neck cancer.

The chain links TRBV19 to TRBJ1-5; TRBD1 is a possible D gene (6 bases). Germline assignment: CDR1 LNHDA and CDR2 SQIVND (reference sequence). V was shortened by 6 bases and J by 6 bases, with 9 bases between the two germline ends. The CDR3 loop spans 12 amino acids. CDR3 loop: CASRAGVQPQHF. Written as DNA, the CDR3 is TGTGCCAGTAGGGCAGGGGTTCAGCCCCAGCATTTT.

This chain joins TRBV19 and TRBJ1-1; D is ambiguous. This CDR3 spans 18 amino acids. Germline V gene sequence: CDR1 LNHDA, CDR2 SQIVND (reference sequence). V lost 5 bases to trimming and J lost 0 bases, with 22 bases between them. CDR3 loop: CASSPHLGRFAMNTEAFF. As DNA, the CDR3 is TGTGCCAGTAGTCCCCACTTAGGACGGTTTGCCATGAACACTGAAGCTTTCTTT.

This chain joins TRBV29-1 and TRBJ2-6; D may correspond to TRBD1 or TRBD2 (5 bases each). V was cut by 4 bases and J by 4 bases, with 20 bases left in between. Germline values: CDR1 SQVTM, CDR2 ANQGSEA. The CDR3 runs 17 residues. CDR3 DNA sequence: TGCAGCGTTGCACGTTCGGGGACGGCGGCCGGGGCCAACGTCCTGACTTTC. Translation gives CSVARSGTAAGANVLTF. The full variable domain, with the rest looked up from reference TRBV29-1 and TRBJ2-6, is SAVISQKPSRDICQRGTSLTIQCQVDSQVTMMFWYRQQPGQSLTLIATANQGSEATYESGFVIDKFPISRPNLTFSTLTVSNMSPEDSSIYLCSVARSGTAAGANVLTFGAGSRLTVL.

The chain combines TRBV4-1 with TRBJ2-5; 13 nucleotides align to TRBD2. Germline CDR1 is MGHRA and CDR2 is YSYEKL. The CDR3 is 15 residues long. V shed 1 base and J 5 bases; nucleotides not matched to a gene: 1. The CDR3, as DNA: TGCGCCAGCAGCCAAGGGACTAGCGGGGGTGAGACCCAGTACTTC. This translates into CASSQGTSGGETQYF.

The rearrangement links TRBV3-1 (or the pseudogene TRBV3-2) to TRBJ2-4, with 12 bases aligning to TRBD2. The trim removed 1 base at V and 8 bases at J, leaving 15 bases unmatched. The germline V gene has CDR1 LGHDT and CDR2 YNNKEL (reference sequence). The CDR3 runs 19 residues. The CDR3 nucleotides are TGTGCCAGCAGCCAAGCGGGACTAGCGGGTCTCATCCCCCAAGACATTCAGTACTTC. Its translation is CASSQAGLAGLIPQDIQYF.

The rearrangement uses TRBV6-5 and TRBJ1-1; 11 bases match TRBD1. Germline assignment: CDR1 MNHEY and CDR2 SVGAGI. Unmatched junction bases numbered 9, after V lost 10 bases and J lost 8 bases. CDR3 length equals 13 residues. CDR3 sequence reads: CATSLGQGAEAFF. The DNA of the CDR3 is TGTGCCACCTCACTCGGACAGGGGGCGGAAGCTTTCTTT.

The J gene is TRBJ1-2, the V gene TRBV3-1 (or the pseudogene TRBV3-2), with 8 positions matching TRBD1. The CDR3 spans 14 residues. V gave up 4 bases and J gave up 6 bases; unmatched junction bases: 7. Per germline, CDR1 LGHDT and CDR2 YNNKEL (reference sequence). CDR3 sequence (DNA): TGTGCCAGCAGCCGCGACAGGGGCGGGAATGGCTACACCTTC. Amino acid sequence: CASSRDRGGNGYTF.

CDR3 in amino acids: CASSPGQGAGELFF. The CDR3 DNA sequence: TGTGCCAGCTCACCGGGACAGGGGGCCGGGGAGCTGTTTTTT. This chain links TRBV18 with TRBJ2-2; 11 bases line up with TRBD1. The trim removed 3 bases at V and 6 bases at J, leaving 0 bases unmatched. Per germline, CDR1 KGHSH and CDR2 LQKENI. The CDR3 has 14 amino acids. The complete variable domain, with remaining parts taken from reference TRBV18 and TRBJ2-2, reads NAGVMQNPRHLVRRRGQEARLRCSPMKGHSHVYWYRQLPEEGLKFMVYLQKENIIDESGMPKERFSAEFPKEGPSILRIQQVVRGDSAAYFCASSPGQGAGELFFGEGSRLTVL.

The J gene is TRBJ2-2, the V gene TRBV5-8; TRBD1 aligns across 8 bases. The germline V gene encodes CDR1 SGHTS and CDR2 YDEGEE. Germline trimming cut 2 bases from V and 3 bases from J; bases unmatched to any gene: 3. The CDR3 contains 15 residues. The CDR3, as DNA: TGTGCCAGCAGCTTAGACAGGGGACACACCGGGGAGCTGTTTTTT. Its translation: CASSLDRGHTGELFF.

The chain is built from TRBV18 and TRBJ1-1; D is ambiguous. Per the germline V gene, CDR1 is KGHSH and CDR2 is LQKENI. The CDR3 covers 13 residues. The germline V and J ends were trimmed by 8 bases and 1 base, with 11 bases remaining between them. Here the CDR3 DNA reads TGTGCCAGCCCGGCTCTTGGGAACACTGAAGCTTTCTTT. This gives the protein CASPALGNTEAFF.

The chain uses TRBV11-2 and TRBJ2-3, with TRBD2 matching over 13 bases. Germline CDR1 is SGHAT and CDR2 is FQNNGV. The V segment lost 1 base and the J segment 3 bases; nucleotides outside the gene matches: 4. The CDR3 runs to 17 residues. The CDR3 DNA is TGTGCCAGCAGCTTAGGGGTACTAGCGGGGGGGACAGATACGCAGTATTTT. Its translation: CASSLGVLAGGTDTQYF.

This chain connects TRBV27 to TRBJ2-7; 7 bases agree with TRBD2. The J segment lost 9 bases and the V segment lost 3 bases, leaving 11 bases of the junction unmatched. Germline CDR1 MNHEY, CDR2 SMNVEV (reference sequence). This CDR3 is built from 14 residues. The CDR3 DNA reads as TGTGCCAGCAGTTTGTGGGGGGGGGAGGCGGTGCAGTACTTC. As protein: CASSLWGGEAVQYF.

V and J are TRBV5-1 and TRBJ2-3; D remains ambiguous. Germline loops: CDR1 SGHRS, CDR2 YFSETQ. Between the trimmed V and J ends, which lost 4 bases and 6 bases, there was a span of 15 bases. CDR3 size: 14 residues. The CDR3 nucleotides read TGCGCCAGCAGCCCGTTTTTTCAATCCGATACGCAGTATTTT. Its translation is CASSPFFQSDTQYF. Combining the CDR3 with reference TRBV5-1 and TRBJ2-3 gives the whole variable domain KAGVTQTPRYLIKTRGQQVTLSCSPISGHRSVSWYQQTPGQGLQFLFEYFSETQRNKGNFPGRFSGRQFSNSRSEMNVSTLELGDSALYLCASSPFFQSDTQYFGPGTRLTVL.

The chain is built from TRBV7-3 and TRBJ2-1; D might be TRBD1 (5 bases). The V end was cut by 2 bases, the J end by 6 bases, with 17 bases between. CDR3 size: 16 residues. CDR1 and CDR2 (germline): SGHTA, FQGTGA. The CDR3 is CASSLFPGQGLNEQFF. The DNA for the CDR3 is TGTGCCAGCAGCTTATTCCCTGGCCAGGGCCTCAATGAGCAGTTCTTC. The full variable domain, its missing parts supplied by reference TRBV7-3 and TRBJ2-1, is GAGVSQTPSNKVTEKGKYVELRCDPISGHTALYWYRQSLGQGPEFLIYFQGTGAADDSGLPNDRFFAVRPEGSVSTLKIQRTERGDSAVYLCASSLFPGQGLNEQFFGPGTRLTVL.

The chain joins TRBV28 to TRBJ2-4; 11 bases map to TRBD2. The CDR3 totals 15 residues. Germline trimming cut 4 bases from V and 9 bases from J; bases unmatched to any gene: 8. Germline V lookup: CDR1 MDHEN, CDR2 SYDVKM. CDR3 nucleotides: TGTGCCAGCAGTTCGATAGCGGGGGGGGGTGGCATTCAGTACTTC. It encodes CASSSIAGGGGIQYF.

The count of this clone is one. The rearrangement uses TRBV6-2 or TRBV6-3 and TRBJ2-3; the match to TRBD1 covers 9 bases. From germline, CDR1 is MNHEY and CDR2 SVGEGT. V lost 5 bases to trimming and J lost 4 bases; unmatched junction nucleotides: 7. CDR3 length: 15 amino acids. For the CDR3, the DNA is TGTGCCAGCAGTACCCGGGACAGGGTACCAGATACGCAGTATTTT. Translating it yields CASSTRDRVPDTQYF.

The chain links TRBV9 to TRBJ1-6; D possibly corresponds to TRBD1 (6 bases). This CDR3 region has 18 residues. Between the trimmed V and J ends, which lost 0 bases and 2 bases, there was a span of 15 bases. In germline, CDR1 is SGDLS, CDR2 YYNGEE. Here the CDR3 reads CASSVGGGPGAYNSPLHF. CDR3 coding DNA: TGTGCCAGCAGCGTAGGAGGGGGGCCGGGAGCCTATAATTCACCCCTCCACTTT.

J is TRBJ2-7 and V is TRBV20-1; D could derive from TRBD1 or TRBD2 (5 bases each). The germline V and J ends were trimmed by 1 base and 9 bases, with 10 bases remaining between them. The germline gives CDR1 DFQATT, CDR2 SNEGSKA (reference sequence). This CDR3 has 11 amino acids. The DNA of the CDR3 is TGCAGTGCTAGAGGGGGGTTAGGGCAGTACTTC. Its translation: CSARGGLGQYF.

This chain joins TRBV7-9 and TRBJ1-1, with D perhaps matching TRBD1 (5 bases). Germline V gives CDR1 SEHNR, CDR2 FQNEAQ (reference sequence). V lost 2 bases and J lost 3, with 10 bases in between. The CDR3 covers 14 residues. Here the CDR3 DNA reads TGTGCCAGCAGCTTATGGGGGGGAGACACTGAAGCTTTCTTT. Its translation is CASSLWGGDTEAFF.

This clone was observed a single time. This chain uses TRBV2 with TRBJ1-5; 8 bases line up with TRBD1. CDR1 and CDR2 (germline): SNHLY, FYNNEI. The CDR3 has 15 amino acids. V gave up 6 bases and J gave up 9 bases; unmatched junction bases: 13. In DNA, the CDR3 is TGTGCCAGCAGGGATCCCAGGGGGCGCCGAGGGCCCCAGCATTTT. This gives the protein CASRDPRGRRGPQHF.

This rearrangement joins TRBV7-9 to TRBJ1-4; TRBD1 might be the D (5 bases). The CDR3 runs 17 residues. Looked up from germline, CDR1 is SEHNR and CDR2 is FQNEAQ (reference sequence). V was pared by 0 bases and J by 5 bases, with 16 bases between. CDR3 sequence reads: CASSLAGVQGPNEKLFF. The CDR3 DNA is TGTGCCAGCAGCTTAGCGGGGGTCCAGGGACCGAATGAAAAACTGTTTTTT. Full variable domain (outside the CDR3, taken from reference TRBV7-9 and TRBJ1-4): DTGVSQNPRHKITKRGQNVTFRCDPISEHNRLYWYRQTLGQGPEFLTYFQNEAQLEKSRLLSDRFSAERPKGSFSTLEIQRTEQGDSAMYLCASSLAGVQGPNEKLFFGSGTQLSVL.